This section outlines one T cell receptor beta chain sequence together with its context. Source study methods: The authors estimated nucleated cell counts from reference gene primer amplification. Using immunoSEQ multiplex PCR, the repertoire was profiled, and TCRdb retains in-frame clones only, with some absent. V and J calls and clone size are given by that table; D and trimming were obtained from the DNA. In the table there are roughly 260,000 clones, 91% of which are singletons. V shed 4 bases and J 5 bases; nucleotides not matched to a gene: 7. Germline V gene data show CDR1 as MNHNS and CDR2 as SASEGT. The CDR3 covers 16 residues. This sample was included in a study of blood T cell repertoires in COVID-19. Background on the study: The United States, Italy and Spain provided the acute and convalescent COVID-19 samples. T cells, B-cell-depleted T cells, or PBMCs provided the cDNA or gDNA that served as material.

Sequencing input: peripheral blood. The TCR was taken from a person aged 18-30 years with COVID-19, enrolled during active disease. This rearrangement joins TRBV6-1 to TRBJ2-1; 11 nucleotides line up with TRBD2. The CDR3 spells CASSVIATSGDNEQFF. DNA for the CDR3: TGTGCCAGCAGTGTTATAGCGACTAGCGGGGACAATGAGCAGTTCTTC.